These 20 T cell receptor beta chains share one sample of origin, sequenced in a study of OX40 agonist ivuxolimab in advanced cancers. Sequencing used immunoSEQ multiplex PCR; TCRdb keeps in-frame clones, though not all of them. This sample has tens of thousands of clones; just under 90% occur once, and the top ten carry 7.4%. Source: CD4+ or CD8+ T cells sorted from blood, taken in a trial of the OX40 agonist ivuxolimab. The receptors stem from an adult with an advanced solid tumor such as melanoma, head and neck, liver or kidney cancer.

This chain connects TRBV9 to TRBJ2-2; possible D gene TRBD2, 6 bases. V lost 1 base to trimming and J lost 6 bases, with 13 bases between them. Germline lookup yields CDR1 SGDLS and CDR2 YYNGEE. The CDR3 runs to 15 residues. The CDR3 DNA reads as TGTGCCAGCAGCGTATCCGGGAGCCCCCCCGGGGAGCTGTTTTTT. Amino acids: CASSVSGSPPGELFF.

The gene calls are TRBV6-5 and TRBJ1-2, with TRBD1 identical over 7 bases. Unmatched junction bases numbered 11, after V lost 0 bases and J lost 7 bases. Germline CDR1 is MNHEY and CDR2 is SVGAGI. This CDR3 is 16 amino acids long. The CDR3 DNA follows: TGTGCCAGCAGTTACTCGCGGCTGGGAGGGGGCTTTGGCTACACCTTC. Translation: CASSYSRLGGGFGYTF.

The chain couples TRBV5-5 to TRBJ2-7, with D maybe TRBD2 (5 bases). Looked up from germline, CDR1 is SGHKS and CDR2 is YYEKEE (reference sequence). V lost 1 base and J 5 bases, leaving 13 bases between the germline ends. CDR3 length: 14 amino acids. CDR3 in amino acids: CASSLPLDGDEQYF. DNA of the CDR3: TGTGCCAGCAGCTTGCCCCTGGACGGGGACGAGCAGTACTTC.

This clone is a singleton in its sample. V gene TRBV27 combines with J gene TRBJ2-7; 8 bases match TRBD1. This CDR3 comprises 15 residues. Germline V lookup: CDR1 MNHEY, CDR2 SMNVEV (reference sequence). After removal of 3 bases from V and 3 bases from J, the junction contained 7 bases not matched to a gene. CDR3 sequence (DNA): TGTGCCAGCAGTTTCAGGGGGCAAAGAAACTACGAGCAGTACTTC. It encodes CASSFRGQRNYEQYF.

The chain recombines TRBV27 with TRBJ2-6; 12 bases match TRBD2. Per germline, CDR1 MNHEY and CDR2 SMNVEV (reference sequence). The V and J ends lost 3 bases and 0 bases, in that order; junction bases with no gene match: 3. The CDR3 contains 18 residues. The DNA of the CDR3 is TGTGCCAGCAGTTTCGGACTAGCGGGAAGCTCTGGGGCCAACGTCCTGACTTTC. As protein: CASSFGLAGSSGANVLTF.

The chain employs TRBV6-5 and TRBJ2-5; D tentatively fits TRBD1 or TRBD2 (6 bases each). Trimming removed 5 bases from V and 2 bases from J, with 15 bases in between. The CDR3 contains 15 residues. Per the germline V gene, CDR1 is MNHEY and CDR2 is SVGAGI. The CDR3 DNA reads TGTGCCAGCAGTCCCCCGACTAGGGGGCAAGAGACCCAGTACTTC. The encoded protein is CASSPPTRGQETQYF.

V gene TRBV21-1 combines with J gene TRBJ1-1; the table's D call of TRBD1 was not tested on the DNA. TRBV21-1 is annotated as a pseudogene. This CDR3 has 15 residues. The CDR3 coding sequence is TGTGCCAGCAGCGGTGACAGGGAGGTATGGACTGAAGCTTTCTTT. This gives the protein CASSGDREVWTEAFF.

V usage is TRBV29-1 and J usage is TRBJ2-7; 8 bases map to TRBD1. The germline CDR1 and CDR2 sequences are SQVTM and ANQGSEA. The V gene end was trimmed by 4 bases and the J gene end by 6 bases; junction bases not matched to a gene: 11. The CDR3 is made up of 14 amino acids. CDR3: CSVGRTGMMAEQYF. DNA for the CDR3: TGCAGCGTTGGTCGGACAGGGATGATGGCCGAGCAGTACTTC.

The rearrangement uses TRBV6-4 and TRBJ2-1, with 14 bases matching TRBD2. V was clipped by 3 bases and J by 5 bases; unmatched bases: 0. The CDR3 runs 15 residues. Germline values: CDR1 MRHNA, CDR2 SNTAGT. CDR3 amino acids: CASSEGLAGDNEQFF. In nucleotides, the CDR3 is TGTGCCAGCAGTGAGGGACTAGCGGGAGACAATGAGCAGTTCTTC.

This clone was observed a handful of times. J is TRBJ1-5 and V is TRBV18; 9 bases match TRBD1. J gave up 3 bases and V 5 bases, and 5 bases lay outside the gene matches. This CDR3 has 15 residues. Germline-derived CDR1 and CDR2 are KGHSH and LQKENI. The CDR3, as DNA: TGTGCCAGCTCAGGGACAGGGCTTGACAATCAGCCCCAGCATTTT. As protein: CASSGTGLDNQPQHF. Looking up the rest from reference TRBV18 and TRBJ1-5 gives the full variable domain: NAGVMQNPRHLVRRRGQEARLRCSPMKGHSHVYWYRQLPEEGLKFMVYLQKENIIDESGMPKERFSAEFPKEGPSILRIQQVVRGDSAAYFCASSGTGLDNQPQHFGDGTRLSIL.

This sequence joins TRBV30 and TRBJ2-3; the match to TRBD2 covers 7 bases. CDR1 and CDR2 (germline): GTSNPN, SVGIG (reference sequence). This CDR3 spans 15 amino acids. V lost 1 base to trimming and J lost 3 bases; unmatched junction nucleotides: 7. In DNA, the CDR3 is TGTGCCTGGAGTGGGGTAGCGGGTTGGACAGATACGCAGTATTTT. This codes for CAWSGVAGWTDTQYF.

This clone showed up just a few times. This rearrangement joins TRBV7-1 to TRBJ1-1; D ambiguous. Being an ORF, TRBV7-1 has a function that is uncertain. CDR3 size: 15 residues. V lost 7 bases to trimming and J lost 1 base, with 16 bases between them. CDR3 residues: CASTYVGLANTEAFF. DNA for the CDR3: TGTGCCAGCACATACGTAGGATTGGCGAACACTGAAGCTTTCTTT.

V and J are TRBV10-3 and TRBJ2-7; 8 nucleotides align to TRBD2. The germline CDR1 and CDR2 sequences are ENHRY and SYGVKD. This CDR3 contains 16 residues. The V gene end was trimmed by 2 bases and the J gene end by 2 bases; junction bases not matched to a gene: 8. DNA of the CDR3: TGTGCCATCAGTGAGACTAGCGGAGCGAGAACCTACGAGCAGTACTTC. Its protein is CAISETSGARTYEQYF.

The rearrangement uses TRBV18 and TRBJ2-2; D is perhaps TRBD2 (5 bases). In germline, CDR1 is KGHSH, CDR2 LQKENI. V was cut by 6 bases and J by 0 bases, with 8 bases left in between. The CDR3 sequence is 14 residues long. Here the CDR3 DNA reads TGTGCCAGCTCCGTCGGGGCGAACACCGGGGAGCTGTTTTTT. Translating it yields CASSVGANTGELFF.

The chain couples TRBV9 to TRBJ2-1, with 12 positions matching TRBD2. The germline V gene encodes CDR1 SGDLS and CDR2 YYNGEE. Trimming took 2 bases from V and 6 from J; bases not matched to a gene: 6. This CDR3 is built from 16 residues. The CDR3 reads CASSVRQTSGSNEQFF. The CDR3 nucleotides are TGTGCCAGCAGCGTCCGACAGACTAGCGGGAGCAATGAGCAGTTCTTC.

This chain links TRBV7-6 with TRBJ2-1, with 9 bases lining up with TRBD2. CDR3 size: 17 residues. With V trimmed by 1 base and J by 3 bases, 7 bases remained unmatched. Germline V CDR1 and CDR2: SGHVS, FNYEAQ. The CDR3 here is CASSLGASGKDYNEQFF. The CDR3 DNA is TGTGCCAGCAGCTTAGGGGCTAGCGGGAAGGACTACAATGAGCAGTTCTTC.

DNA for the CDR3: TGTGCCAGCGAATCTAACTTCAGGGTGGGAGAGACCCAGTACTTC. This codes for CASESNFRVGETQYF. This chain uses TRBV2 with TRBJ2-5, with D possibly being TRBD1 (5 bases). V lost 8 bases to trimming and J lost 4 bases, with 20 bases between them. Germline loops: CDR1 SNHLY, CDR2 FYNNEI. The CDR3 loop spans 15 amino acids.

This clone was seen only once. The chain couples TRBV19 to TRBJ2-2; 7 bases map to TRBD1. The V and J ends lost 10 bases and 1 base, in that order; junction bases with no gene match: 15. This CDR3 has 17 residues. Germline CDR1 reads LNHDA; CDR2 reads SQIVND (reference sequence). CDR3 residues: CATKTRQGEGNTGELFF. The CDR3 bases are TGTGCCACCAAGACGAGACAGGGAGAGGGGAACACCGGGGAGCTGTTTTTT.

This rearrangement joins TRBV28 to TRBJ1-1; a possible D gene is TRBD1 (6 bases). The V and J ends lost 6 bases and 2 bases respectively, with 16 bases between them. CDR3 length: 15 residues. Germline CDR1 MDHEN, CDR2 SYDVKM. The CDR3: CASSLLGRGNTEAFF. The CDR3 nucleotides read TGTGCCAGCAGCCTCCTCGGCAGGGGTAACACTGAAGCTTTCTTT.

This clone was counted once. The chain has TRBV2 and TRBJ2-5; the match to TRBD2 covers 7 bases. CDR3 length: 14 amino acids. Germline V gene sequence: CDR1 SNHLY, CDR2 FYNNEI. V shed 6 bases and J 4 bases; nucleotides not matched to a gene: 8. The CDR3 nucleotides read TGTGCCAGCAGGATGGTGGGGGGGGGAGAGACCCAGTACTTC. It encodes CASRMVGGGETQYF. The entire variable domain, with the rest obtained from reference TRBV2 and TRBJ2-5, is as follows: EPEVTQTPSHQVTQMGQEVILRCVPISNHLYFYWYRQILGQKVEFLVSFYNNEISEKSEIFDDQFSVERPDGSNFTLKIRSTKLEDSAMYFCASRMVGGGETQYFGPGTRLLVL.